This TCR beta chain was sequenced for a study of cytomegalovirus exposure and HLA in healthy donors. Study in general: Clustering assigned 70% to 85% of the approximately 400 genotyped donors to the Caucasian-associated ancestry cluster. Study observations and caveats: Association with HLA alleles at 0.05 false discovery rate was found for 15,000 or so TCR beta sequences in a later analysis. In a later analysis, a genetic analysis reported fewer productive-TCR N-insertions in an Asian-associated ancestry cluster than the cohort average.

This CDR3 has 14 residues. V lost 7 bases, J lost 6 bases, and 16 bases lay in between. Germline V gives CDR1 LNHDA, CDR2 SQIVND (reference sequence). As to this clone: Its target is not known.

Primers: 60 Vbeta forward and 13 Jbeta reverse. The method was immunoSEQ multiplex PCR; TCRdb's version includes in-frame clones alone and lacks a portion of them. The sample has 150,000 to 200,000 clones, just over 75% seen once; the top ten hold approximately 1%. The TCR comes from a woman between 35 and 50 years old in good health and CMV-seronegative. V and J are TRBV19 and TRBJ1-5; possibly TRBD1 for D (5 bases). Specimen: PBMCs. The CDR3 is CASKAGQGGQPQHF. CDR3 in DNA: TGTGCCAGTAAAGCGGGGCAGGGCGGTCAGCCCCAGCATTTT.